The rows below give T cell receptor beta chains drawn from one sample of a study of cytomegalovirus exposure and HLA in healthy donors. Method: immunoSEQ multiplex PCR; TCRdb's copy keeps in-frame clones and lacks some. This sample has 250,000 or so clones; roughly 84% occur once, and the top ten carry around 12%. Sequencing was carried out using PBMCs. The receptors come from a young man in good health and CMV-seropositive. The CDR3 runs from the conserved cysteine through the conserved F or W. Fields, in order: CDR3 length, clone size, D gene, V gene, J gene, CDR3 DNA, CDR3 protein. D genes are given only for firm matches. For some rows the clone size is stated as once, few or many, or as a class when expanded; others skip it.

15	.	.	TRBV4-1	TRBJ1-2	TGCGCCAGCAGCCCAGGCGAGGCCGCTAACTATGGCTACACCTTC	CASSPGEAANYGYTF
14	.	.	TRBV27	TRBJ2-1	TGTGCCAGCAAGGGGGAGGGGGGTACGAATGAGCAGTTCTTC	CASKGEGGTNEQFF
15	.	TRBD1	TRBV4-3	TRBJ1-1	TGCGCCAGCAGCCAAGAAGACAGGGACGGGACTGAAGCTTTCTTT	CASSQEDRDGTEAFF
12	.	.	TRBV2	TRBJ1-1	TGTGCCAGCAGTGTTCAGGGGATTAGGGCTTTCTTT	CASSVQGIRAFF
14	few	.	TRBV27	TRBJ2-3	TGTGCCAGCAGTTTGTGGGGGAGCACAGATACGCAGTATTTT	CASSLWGSTDTQYF
12	.	.	TRBV11-2	TRBJ2-1	TGTGCCAGCAGCCCCACGTTGGATGAGCAGTTCTTC	CASSPTLDEQFF
13	once	.	TRBV2	TRBJ2-1	TGTGCCAGCACGAGGGGATCCTACAATGAGCAGTTCTTC	CASTRGSYNEQFF
14	.	.	TRBV27	TRBJ1-2	TGTGCCAGCAGTTTGAACAGTCTAAACTATGGCTACACCTTC	CASSLNSLNYGYTF
15	.	TRBD2	TRBV7-6	TRBJ2-7	TGTGCCAGCAGCCCGGGGGTAGCGGGAGAACGGGAGCAGTACTTC	CASSPGVAGEREQYF
13	.	.	TRBV7-2	TRBJ2-5	TGTGCCAGCAGCCCGCAGGGGGGAGAGACCCAGTACTTC	CASSPQGGETQYF
15	.	TRBD1	TRBV27	TRBJ2-1	TGTGCCAGCAGTTTGGGACAGGGGGTTAACAATGAGCAGTTCTTC	CASSLGQGVNNEQFF
13	.	.	TRBV14	TRBJ1-2	TGTGCCAGCAGCCAAGGGCTTTTGAGCGGCTACACCTTC	CASSQGLLSGYTF
12	.	.	TRBV19	TRBJ2-5	TGTGCCAGTAGTTTCGGAAAAGAGACCCAGTACTTC	CASSFGKETQYF
11	.	.	TRBV20-1	TRBJ2-1	TGCAGTGCGGAACCCCACGTGGGGCAGTTCTTC	CSAEPHVGQFF
15	.	.	TRBV7-6	TRBJ2-7	TGTGCCAGCAGCCTTACTCGGAGCGGCTCCTACGAGCAGTACTTC	CASSLTRSGSYEQYF
15	.	.	TRBV5-1	TRBJ1-2	TGCGCCAGCAGCTTGGGGGACGTAGCTAACTATGGCTACACCTTC	CASSLGDVANYGYTF
14	.	.	TRBV5-1	TRBJ1-2	TGCGCCAGCAGCTTGGGGACAGACATCTATGGCTACACCTTC	CASSLGTDIYGYTF
16	.	.	TRBV2	TRBJ2-5	TGTGCCAGCAGAGACAGGGGTAGCGGGGCCAGGCAGACCCAGTACTTC	CASRDRGSGARQTQYF
12	.	TRBD1	TRBV6-6	TRBJ2-5	TGTGCCAGCGGACAGGGCCAAGAGACCCAGTACTTC	CASGQGQETQYF
10	few	.	TRBV29-1	TRBJ1-2	TGCAGCGTTGAATCAGGAGGCTACACCTTC	CSVESGGYTF
16	.	TRBD1	TRBV15	TRBJ1-5	TGTGCCACCAGCAGAGGGGAGGGGGCCGACAATCAGCCCCAGCATTTT	CATSRGEGADNQPQHF
13	.	TRBD2	TRBV4-2	TRBJ2-7	TGTGCCAGCAGCCAAGGGGGGACTAACGAGCAGTACTTC	CASSQGGTNEQYF
13	.	TRBD2	TRBV2	TRBJ2-7	TGTGCCAGCAGTGATGGACTAGCCTACGAGCAGTACTTC	CASSDGLAYEQYF
15	.	TRBD2	TRBV30	TRBJ2-3	TGTGCCTGGAGTGTACTAGCGGGAGGTGCAGATACGCAGTATTTT	CAWSVLAGGADTQYF
13	once	.	TRBV30	TRBJ1-1	TGTGCCTGGAGTCGCTTGCCGGGGCTGGGAGCTTTCTTT	CAWSRLPGLGAFF
13	once	.	TRBV9	TRBJ2-3	TGTGCCAGCAGTACCGTCAGAGGGGATACGCAGTATTTT	CASSTVRGDTQYF
14	.	TRBD1	TRBV5-1	TRBJ1-2	TGCGCCAGCAGCCTGACAGGGGGAGAATATGGCTACACCTTC	CASSLTGGEYGYTF
10	once	.	TRBV28	TRBJ1-1	TGTGCCAGCAGTTCCCAGTGGGCTTTCTTT	CASSSQWAFF
16	.	TRBD2	TRBV19	TRBJ2-5	TGTGCCAGTAATCCTAGCGGGAGGGCCCGGCAGGAGACCCAGTACTTC	CASNPSGRARQETQYF
12	once	.	TRBV27	TRBJ2-7	TGTGCCAGCAGGAAGGGACTTTCGGAGCAGTACTTC	CASRKGLSEQYF
13	.	.	TRBV28	TRBJ1-1	TGTGCCAGCAGTCCCCTTTTAAACACTGAAGCTTTCTTT	CASSPLLNTEAFF
15	once	.	TRBV7-9	TRBJ1-2	TGTGCCAGCAGCTTATTTGCAGGCACCAACTATGGCTACACCTTC	CASSLFAGTNYGYTF
15	.	.	TRBV5-1	TRBJ2-7	TGCGCCAGCAGCGTTGACATGCTCCAGGGATACGAGCAGTACTTC	CASSVDMLQGYEQYF
16	.	TRBD1	TRBV5-6	TRBJ2-3	TGTGCCAGCAGCCGTAACCGGGACAGGGATACAGATACGCAGTATTTT	CASSRNRDRDTDTQYF
13	.	.	TRBV25-1	TRBJ2-3	TGTGCCAGCAGTGACTCTCGCACAGATACGCAGTATTTT	CASSDSRTDTQYF
14	once	.	TRBV15	TRBJ2-7	TGTGCCACCAGCAGTTTAGGGCTCTCCTACGAGCAGTACTTC	CATSSLGLSYEQYF
15	.	.	TRBV4-1	TRBJ1-5	TGCGCCAGCAGCCAAGGGGGGTATAGCAATCAGCCCCAGCATTTT	CASSQGGYSNQPQHF
14	.	.	TRBV30	TRBJ1-5	TGTACTCAATTACAGGAACCTAGCAATCAGCCCCAGCATTTT	CTQLQEPSNQPQHF
16	once	TRBD2	TRBV9	TRBJ2-2	TGTGCCAGCAGCGTAGTGGGTAGCGGGAGTTACGGGGAGCTGTTTTTT	CASSVVGSGSYGELFF
14	.	.	TRBV5-6	TRBJ2-3	TGTGCCAGCAGCTTACGCCCAGGGTTAGGTACGCAGTATTTT	CASSLRPGLGTQYF
15	once	TRBD2	TRBV29-1	TRBJ2-7	TGCAGCGTTGAGGCGACTAGCGGGCCCCCCCACGAGCAGTACTTC	CSVEATSGPPHEQYF
14	.	.	TRBV10-3	TRBJ2-1	TGTGCCATCAGTGACCAGGGATTGCTCAATGAGCAGTTCTTC	CAISDQGLLNEQFF
14	.	.	TRBV5-1	TRBJ2-3	TGCGCCAGCAGCTTGGGCGGGATCACAGATACGCAGTATTTT	CASSLGGITDTQYF
15	.	.	TRBV6-5	TRBJ2-2	TGTGCCAGCAGTGGGGGGCAGACCTACACCGGGGAGCTGTTTTTT	CASSGGQTYTGELFF
16	.	TRBD1	TRBV30	TRBJ1-1	TGTGCCTGGAGTGCAGGGGGCACCCTAATGAACACTGAAGCTTTCTTT	CAWSAGGTLMNTEAFF
17	few	TRBD2	TRBV5-1	TRBJ2-5	TGCGCCAGCAGCCCCGGACTAGCGGGAGTTCAACAAGAGACCCAGTACTTC	CASSPGLAGVQQETQYF
13	.	.	TRBV7-2	TRBJ2-5	TGTGCCAGCAGCTTAGATTCCTGGGAGACCCAGTACTTC	CASSLDSWETQYF
14	once	TRBD1	TRBV10-3	TRBJ2-5	TGTGCCATCAGTCCCGGACAGGCGGTGGGGACCCAGTACTTC	CAISPGQAVGTQYF
15	.	.	TRBV6-5	TRBJ2-1	TGTGCCAGCAGTTACTTGACTAAGCCCTACAATGAGCAGTTCTTC	CASSYLTKPYNEQFF
13	.	.	TRBV10-3	TRBJ1-2	TGTGCCATCAGTGCGGAGGGGAACTATGGCTACACCTTC	CAISAEGNYGYTF
15	.	.	TRBV11-2	TRBJ2-3	TGTGCCAGCAGCTTGCTAGCCGGATGGACAGATACGCAGTATTTT	CASSLLAGWTDTQYF
14	few	TRBD1	TRBV6-1	TRBJ2-1	TGTGCCAGCAGTGCACGAACCAGGGGGCATGAGCAGTTCTTC	CASSARTRGHEQFF
13	.	.	TRBV28	TRBJ1-1	TGTGCCAGCAGTTTTCCAGGGGTCACTGAAGCTTTCTTT	CASSFPGVTEAFF
13	.	.	TRBV7-9	TRBJ1-2	TGTGCCAGCAGCTTAAATTACGACTATGGCTACACCTTC	CASSLNYDYGYTF
15	.	TRBD1	TRBV28	TRBJ2-7	TGTGCCAGCAGCCACTTCAAGGGGGCCTCCTACGAGCAGTACTTC	CASSHFKGASYEQYF
13	.	.	TRBV11-2	TRBJ1-1	TGTGCCAGCAGCTTAGTCGTGGACACTGAAGCTTTCTTT	CASSLVVDTEAFF
13	few	.	TRBV6-5	TRBJ1-4	TGTGCCAGCAGACGCAGGGGTGGGGAAAAACTGTTTTTT	CASRRRGGEKLFF
15	.	TRBD2	TRBV7-9	TRBJ2-7	TGTGCCAGCAGTGGCCTCTTAGCGGGAGACAACGAGCAGTACTTC	CASSGLLAGDNEQYF
12	once	.	TRBV18	TRBJ1-1	TGTGCCAGCTCACCGGGGAACACTGAAGCTTTCTTT	CASSPGNTEAFF
15	.	TRBD1	TRBV2	TRBJ2-2	TGTGCCAGCAGTGAAATACAGGGGTACACCGGGGAGCTGTTTTTT	CASSEIQGYTGELFF